The TCR beta chain under discussion was sequenced for a study of T-cell reconstitution after alpha-beta-depleted transplantation in children (dated by TCRdb to the mid-2010s). About the investigation overall: Using TCR repertoire profiling, the study quantitatively followed how T-cell immune reconstitution unfolded in children after TCRalphabeta/CD19-depleted allogeneic hematopoietic cell transplantation.

CDR1 and CDR2, looked up from the germline V gene (reference sequence), are SEHNR and FQNEAQ. Trimming accounts for 3 bases at V and 4 bases at J, while the number of junction bases matched to no gene is 9. From its cysteine to its phenylalanine, the CDR3 spans 16 amino acids. Solely the CDR3 DNA is kept, with 48 bases framed from the first base. This clonotype has only a few counts. Its cognate antigen has yet to be identified. No base quality values were provided; no much bigger clone lies one nucleotide off. Library preparation used PCR. The run used an Illumina HiSeq 2500. TCR libraries were prepared with molecular barcoding, using unique molecular identifiers to normalize TCRbeta repertoire quantification. TCRdb handled the public reads itself, with Q25 trimming in fastp and clone calling in MiXCR, and kept productive beta chains. Here each entry gathers all rows of one CDR3 protein and keeps the most common genes and DNA. In this sample the table shows approximately 350,000 distinct CDR3 sequences, 9% to 12% of which occur a single time. The top ten constitute more than 2% of the sample.

The TCR comes from a human donor who donated a stem cell graft to a child with acute lymphoblastic leukemia. In this chain, TRBV7-9 is recombined with TRBJ1-2; TRBD1 aligns with 9 central bases. This specimen was PBMCs from the stem cell graft donor, taken from the stem cell graft. The CDR3 corresponds to CASSFTGGDQFYGYTF. The bases read TGTGCCAGCAGCTTCACAGGGGGCGATCAGTTCTATGGCTACACCTTC.